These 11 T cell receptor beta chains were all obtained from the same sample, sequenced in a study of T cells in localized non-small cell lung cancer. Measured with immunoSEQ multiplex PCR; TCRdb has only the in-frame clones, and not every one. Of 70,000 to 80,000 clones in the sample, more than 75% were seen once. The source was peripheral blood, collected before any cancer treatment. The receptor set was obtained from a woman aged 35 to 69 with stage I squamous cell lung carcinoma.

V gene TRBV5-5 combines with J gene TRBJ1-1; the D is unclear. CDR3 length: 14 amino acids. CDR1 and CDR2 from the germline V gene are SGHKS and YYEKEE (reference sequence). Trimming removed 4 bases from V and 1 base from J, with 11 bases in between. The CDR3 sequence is CASSLGPTNTEAFF. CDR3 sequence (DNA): TGTGCCAGCAGCCTAGGACCTACGAACACTGAAGCTTTCTTT. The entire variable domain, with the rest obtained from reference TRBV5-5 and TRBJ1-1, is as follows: DAGVTQSPTHLIKTRGQQVTLRCSPISGHKSVSWYQQVLGQGPQFIFQYYEKEERGRGNFPDRFSARQFPNYSSELNVNALLLGDSALYLCASSLGPTNTEAFFGQGTRLTVV.

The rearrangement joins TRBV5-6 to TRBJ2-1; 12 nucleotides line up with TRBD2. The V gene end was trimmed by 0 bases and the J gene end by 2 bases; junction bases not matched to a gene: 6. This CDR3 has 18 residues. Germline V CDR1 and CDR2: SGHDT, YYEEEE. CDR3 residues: CASSLALAGGRAYNEQFF. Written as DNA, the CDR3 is TGTGCCAGCAGCTTGGCCCTAGCGGGGGGGCGTGCCTACAATGAGCAGTTCTTC.

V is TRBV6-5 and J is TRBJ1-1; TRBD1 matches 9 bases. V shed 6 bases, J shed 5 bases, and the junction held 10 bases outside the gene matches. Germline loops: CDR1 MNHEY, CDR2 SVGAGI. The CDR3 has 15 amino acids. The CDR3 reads CASRLLRDRVTEAFF. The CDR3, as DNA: TGTGCCAGCAGGCTTCTCCGGGACAGGGTAACTGAAGCTTTCTTT.

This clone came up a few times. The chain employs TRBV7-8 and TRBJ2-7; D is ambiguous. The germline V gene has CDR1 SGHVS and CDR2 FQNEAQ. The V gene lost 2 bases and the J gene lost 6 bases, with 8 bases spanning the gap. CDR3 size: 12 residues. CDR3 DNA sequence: TGTGCCAGCAGCTTATTAGCTACCGAGCAGTACTTC. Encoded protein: CASSLLATEQYF.

The CDR3 DNA sequence: TGTGCCAGCGTGGGACAGATAGTCACTGAAGCTTTCTTT. This sequence encodes CASVGQIVTEAFF. V usage is TRBV25-1 and J usage is TRBJ1-1; 7 bases align to TRBD1. The CDR3 is 13 residues long. V was pared by 8 bases and J by 4 bases, with 7 bases of the junction left unmatched. Germline loops: CDR1 MGHDK, CDR2 SYGVNS.

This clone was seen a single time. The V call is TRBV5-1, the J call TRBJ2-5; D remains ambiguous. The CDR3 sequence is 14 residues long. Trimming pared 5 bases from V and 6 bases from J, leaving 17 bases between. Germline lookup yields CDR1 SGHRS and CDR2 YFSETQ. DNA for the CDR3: TGCGCCAGCAGTCCAATAGCCGGGCCGAAGACCCAGTACTTC. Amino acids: CASSPIAGPKTQYF.

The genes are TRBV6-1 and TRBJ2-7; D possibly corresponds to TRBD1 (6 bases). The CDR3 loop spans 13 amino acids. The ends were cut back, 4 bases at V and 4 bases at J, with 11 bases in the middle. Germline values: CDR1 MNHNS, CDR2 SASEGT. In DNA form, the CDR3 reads TGTGCCAGCAGTGCGGGGACAACTTACGAGCAGTACTTC. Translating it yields CASSAGTTYEQYF.

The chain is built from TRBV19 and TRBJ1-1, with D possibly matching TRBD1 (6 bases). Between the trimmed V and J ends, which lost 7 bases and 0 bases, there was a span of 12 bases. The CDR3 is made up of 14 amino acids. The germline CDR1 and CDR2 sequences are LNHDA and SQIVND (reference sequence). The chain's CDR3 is CASTRGDMNTEAFF. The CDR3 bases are TGTGCCAGTACGCGGGGGGACATGAACACTGAAGCTTTCTTT.

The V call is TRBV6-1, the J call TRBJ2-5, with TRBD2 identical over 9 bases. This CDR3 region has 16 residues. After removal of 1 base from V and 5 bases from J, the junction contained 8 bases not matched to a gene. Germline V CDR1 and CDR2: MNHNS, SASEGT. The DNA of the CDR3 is TGTGCCAGCAGTGAAGGACCCGGAAGCGGGGGGGAGACCCAGTACTTC. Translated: CASSEGPGSGGETQYF.

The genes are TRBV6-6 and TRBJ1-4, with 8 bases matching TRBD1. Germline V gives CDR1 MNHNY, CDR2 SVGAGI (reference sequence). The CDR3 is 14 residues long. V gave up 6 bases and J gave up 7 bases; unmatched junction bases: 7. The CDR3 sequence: CASSRTGGGEKLFF. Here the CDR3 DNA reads TGTGCCAGCAGCCGAACAGGGGGGGGTGAAAAACTGTTTTTT.

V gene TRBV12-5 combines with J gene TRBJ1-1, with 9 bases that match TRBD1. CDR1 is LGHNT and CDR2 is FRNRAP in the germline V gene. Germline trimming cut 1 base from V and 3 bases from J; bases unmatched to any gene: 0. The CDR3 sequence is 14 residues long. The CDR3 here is CASGLGQGDTEAFF. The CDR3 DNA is TGTGCTAGTGGTTTGGGACAGGGGGACACTGAAGCTTTCTTT.